The rows below give T cell receptor beta chains drawn from one sample of a study of shared clonotypes between healthy human individuals. Profiled with immunoSEQ multiplex PCR; TCRdb holds only in-frame clones, not every one. The data show about 2.1 million clones, around 95% seen once. The sequencing sample was made of naive CD8+ T cells from PBMCs. The receptor source for this set is a man aged 18-30 years in good health. Some clones in this sample may be carry-over from other donors' samples. The conserved cysteine and the conserved F or W are not part of the CDR3 here. A D gene is named only where the DNA matches it firmly. Clone sizes are given selectively: once, few, many, or a class where the clone is expanded.

NA | TRBJ2-7 | NA | TRBV10-3 | AISEKILTRPVFYEQY
NA | TRBJ2-7 | NA | TRBV5-1 | ASSLGHTEQY
NA | TRBJ1-5 | once | TRBV19 | ASSNVGQPQH
NA | TRBJ2-7 | NA | TRBV20-1 | SPGGSYEQY
TRBD2 | TRBJ2-7 | NA | TRBV7-2 | ASSFSSGRSYEQY
NA | TRBJ1-2 | NA | TRBV27 | ASSLGGGLDYGYT
NA | TRBJ2-6 | NA | TRBV7-9 | ASSLSSSGANVLT
TRBD2 | TRBJ2-7 | NA | TRBV6-5 | ASSYAGGIEQY
NA | TRBJ1-1 | NA | TRBV14 | ASSQEARSNTEAF
TRBD1 | TRBJ1-5 | NA | TRBV7-8 | ASSPGQDNQPQH
NA | TRBJ1-4 | NA | TRBV7-9 | ASSLPSRGAGEKLF
NA | TRBJ1-2 | NA | TRBV4-2 | ASSPQEKSTNYGYT
TRBD2 | TRBJ2-1 | NA | TRBV28 | ASITGRGRGRASYNEQF
NA | TRBJ2-2 | NA | TRBV9 | ASSVGGAGELF
NA | TRBJ1-5 | NA | TRBV5-6 | ASSSGENQPQH
TRBD1 | TRBJ1-2 | NA | TRBV7-6 | ASSDRGTYGYT
TRBD2 | TRBJ2-7 | once | TRBV12-5 | ASGLVSRAGGPIPEQY
NA | TRBJ2-5 | NA | TRBV13 | ASSILDQETQY
NA | TRBJ2-7 | NA | TRBV27 | ASRLRGVGYEQY
NA | TRBJ1-3 | NA | TRBV6-1 | ASSEAVRAAGNTIY
NA | TRBJ2-7 | NA | TRBV30 | AWTGGYEQY
NA | TRBJ1-2 | NA | TRBV25-1 | ASSERGITNYGYT
NA | TRBJ1-1 | NA | TRBV14 | ASSLSRARTEAF
NA | TRBJ1-1 | NA | TRBV6-5 | ASSYRQTNTEAF
NA | TRBJ2-7 | NA | TRBV13 | ASSFRDYSLHEQY
NA | TRBJ2-7 | once | TRBV9 | ASSPRLDYEQY
TRBD2 | TRBJ2-7 | NA | TRBV6-5 | ASRPTSGSPHEQY
NA | TRBJ2-3 | once | TRBV5-1 | ASSWDSTGTQY
NA | TRBJ2-7 | NA | TRBV29-1 | SARSQGYEQY
TRBD1 | TRBJ2-7 | NA | TRBV7-9 | ASSTVTGGLGEQY
TRBD1 | TRBJ2-7 | NA | TRBV10-3 | AISGGTGTYEQY
NA | TRBJ2-7 | NA | TRBV27 | ASSWDGNAYEQY
NA | TRBJ1-2 | NA | TRBV7-9 | ASSPPGQGYYGYT
NA | TRBJ2-6 | NA | TRBV9 | ASSVEWASGANVLT
NA | TRBJ2-1 | NA | TRBV28 | ASSLSVNEQF
NA | TRBJ1-1 | NA | TRBV5-1 | ATPGVWRSRTEAF
NA | TRBJ1-5 | NA | TRBV28 | ASSFGSNQPQH
NA | TRBJ2-7 | NA | TRBV28 | ASSPNREQY
TRBD2 | TRBJ2-2 | NA | TRBV19 | ASLPLSTSGRAGSGELF
NA | TRBJ2-1 | NA | TRBV7-3 | ASSLTGGDISDEQF
TRBD1 | TRBJ1-2 | NA | TRBV11-2 | ASSSRDRGDGYT
TRBD1 | TRBJ2-1 | NA | TRBV29-1 | SGRTGDSYNEQF
NA | TRBJ1-5 | NA | TRBV7-2 | ASSLGGGGPQH
NA | TRBJ2-5 | NA | TRBV27 | ASSPDRKGTQY
NA | TRBJ2-7 | once | TRBV7-8 | ASSEASTYEQY
TRBD1 | TRBJ2-7 | NA | TRBV19 | ASSYRGAYEQY
TRBD1 | TRBJ1-4 | NA | TRBV11-2 | ASSLDRGSEKLF
NA | TRBJ2-7 | NA | TRBV7-9 | ASSSMGGRASYEQY
TRBD1 | TRBJ1-2 | NA | TRBV5-6 | ASSLGQGASGYT
TRBD1 | TRBJ1-5 | NA | TRBV2 | ASSGPGQGAYQPQH
NA | TRBJ2-7 | few | TRBV4-1 | ASSQDRAYEQY
NA | TRBJ1-4 | NA | TRBV6-1 | ASRPGGAGEKLF